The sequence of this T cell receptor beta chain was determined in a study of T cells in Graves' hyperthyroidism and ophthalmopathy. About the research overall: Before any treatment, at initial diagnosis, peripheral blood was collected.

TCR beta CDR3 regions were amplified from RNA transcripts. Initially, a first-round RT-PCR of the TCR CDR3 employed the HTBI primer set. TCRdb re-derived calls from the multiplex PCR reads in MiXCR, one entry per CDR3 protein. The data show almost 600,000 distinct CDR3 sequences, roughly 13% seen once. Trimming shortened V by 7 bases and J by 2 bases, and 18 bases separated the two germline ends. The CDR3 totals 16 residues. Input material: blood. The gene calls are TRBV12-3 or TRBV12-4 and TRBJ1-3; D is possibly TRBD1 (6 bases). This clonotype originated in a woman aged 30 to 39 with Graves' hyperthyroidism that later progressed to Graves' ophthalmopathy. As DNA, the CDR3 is TGTGCCAGCACCTTGCTGACAGGCAGCCCTGGAAACACCATATATTTT. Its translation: CASTLLTGSPGNTIYF.